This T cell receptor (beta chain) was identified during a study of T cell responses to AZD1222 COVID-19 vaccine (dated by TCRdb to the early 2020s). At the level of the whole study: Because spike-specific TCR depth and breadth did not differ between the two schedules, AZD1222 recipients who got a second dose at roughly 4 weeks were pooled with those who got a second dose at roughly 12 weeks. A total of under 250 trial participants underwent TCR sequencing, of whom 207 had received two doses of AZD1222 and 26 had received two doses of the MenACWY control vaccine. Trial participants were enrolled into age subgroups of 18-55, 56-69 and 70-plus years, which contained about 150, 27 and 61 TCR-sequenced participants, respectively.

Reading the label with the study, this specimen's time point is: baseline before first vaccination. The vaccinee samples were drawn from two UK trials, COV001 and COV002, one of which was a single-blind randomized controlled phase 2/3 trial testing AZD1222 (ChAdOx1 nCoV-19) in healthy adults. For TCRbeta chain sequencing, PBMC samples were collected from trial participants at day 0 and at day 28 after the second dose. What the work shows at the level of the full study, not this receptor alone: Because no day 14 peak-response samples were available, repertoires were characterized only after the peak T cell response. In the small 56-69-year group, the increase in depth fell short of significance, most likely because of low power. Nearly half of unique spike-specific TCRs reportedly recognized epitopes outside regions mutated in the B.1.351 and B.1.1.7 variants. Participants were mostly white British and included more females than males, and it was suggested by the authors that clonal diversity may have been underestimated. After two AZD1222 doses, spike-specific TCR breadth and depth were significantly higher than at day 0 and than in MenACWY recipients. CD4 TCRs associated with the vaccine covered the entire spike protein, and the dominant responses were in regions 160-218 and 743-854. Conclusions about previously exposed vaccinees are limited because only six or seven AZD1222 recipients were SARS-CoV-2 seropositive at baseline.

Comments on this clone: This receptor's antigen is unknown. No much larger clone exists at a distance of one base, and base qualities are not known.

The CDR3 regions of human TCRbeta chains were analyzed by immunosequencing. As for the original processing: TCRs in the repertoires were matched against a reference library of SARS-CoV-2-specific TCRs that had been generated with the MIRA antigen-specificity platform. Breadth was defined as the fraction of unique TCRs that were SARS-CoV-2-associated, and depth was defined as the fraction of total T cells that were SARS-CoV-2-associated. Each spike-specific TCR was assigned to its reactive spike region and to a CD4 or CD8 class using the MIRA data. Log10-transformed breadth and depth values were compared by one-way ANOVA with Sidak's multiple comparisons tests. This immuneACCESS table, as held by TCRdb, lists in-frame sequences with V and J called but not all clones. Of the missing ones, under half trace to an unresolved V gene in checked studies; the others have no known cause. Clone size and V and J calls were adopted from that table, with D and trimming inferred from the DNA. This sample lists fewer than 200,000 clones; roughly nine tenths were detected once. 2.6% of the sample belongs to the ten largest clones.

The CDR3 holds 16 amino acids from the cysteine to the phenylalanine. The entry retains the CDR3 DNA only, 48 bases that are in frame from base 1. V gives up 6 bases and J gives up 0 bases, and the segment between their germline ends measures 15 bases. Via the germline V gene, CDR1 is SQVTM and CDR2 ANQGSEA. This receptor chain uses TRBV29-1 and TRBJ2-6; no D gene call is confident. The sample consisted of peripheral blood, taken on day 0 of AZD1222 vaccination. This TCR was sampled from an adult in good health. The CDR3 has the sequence CSVPASRNSGANVLTF. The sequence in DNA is TGCAGCGTCCCGGCCTCTCGGAACTCTGGGGCCAACGTCCTGACTTTC.